This entry is about one TCR beta chain. No antigen is known for it. The entry originates in a study of cytomegalovirus exposure and HLA in healthy donors. Findings and limits, study-wide: There were several of the most significant clusters that appeared linked to common viral pathogens in a later analysis. Some TCR beta chains (164 of them) were listed as cytomegalovirus-associated. For most TCR beta V segments, an earlier analysis put the productive rate at about 87% or about 30% of the time.

The PCR employed 60 Vbeta primers together with 13 Jbeta primers. TCRdb's copy holds only in-frame clones and misses some; the assay was immunoSEQ multiplex PCR. The table lists tens of thousands of clones. This CDR3 has 15 amino acids. CDR1 MNHEY and CDR2 SVGAGI come from the germline V gene. The ends were cut back, 6 bases at V and 4 bases at J, with 16 bases in the middle. While unrecorded immune exposures were likely, the donors were nominally healthy when sampled. The specimen was PBMCs. This receptor was identified in a man aged 40-55 years in good health and CMV-seronegative. The chain uses TRBV6-5 and TRBJ1-3; D is perhaps TRBD1 (6 bases). CDR3 coding DNA: TGTGCCAGCAGAACCACAGGGTCCGAAGGAAACACCATATATTTT. Its translation is CASRTTGSEGNTIYF.